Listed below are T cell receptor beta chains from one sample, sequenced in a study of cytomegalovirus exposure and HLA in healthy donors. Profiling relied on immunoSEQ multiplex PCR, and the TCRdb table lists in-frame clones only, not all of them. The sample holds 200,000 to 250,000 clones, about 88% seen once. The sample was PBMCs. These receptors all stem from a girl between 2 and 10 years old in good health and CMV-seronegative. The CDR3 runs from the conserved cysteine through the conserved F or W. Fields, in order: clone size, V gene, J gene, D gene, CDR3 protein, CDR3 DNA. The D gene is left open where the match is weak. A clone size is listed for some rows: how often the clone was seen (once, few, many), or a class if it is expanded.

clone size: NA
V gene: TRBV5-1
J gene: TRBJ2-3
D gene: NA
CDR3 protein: CASSPRPQERSDTQYF
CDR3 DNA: TGCGCCAGCAGCCCCCGGCCGCAAGAGAGGTCAGATACGCAGTATTTT

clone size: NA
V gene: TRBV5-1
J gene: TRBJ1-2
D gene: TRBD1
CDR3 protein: CASSSTGERGYTF
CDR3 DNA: TGCGCCAGCAGCTCGACAGGGGAACGTGGCTACACCTTC

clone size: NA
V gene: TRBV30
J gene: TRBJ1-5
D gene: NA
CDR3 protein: CAWSTGTSNQPQHF
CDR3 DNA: TGTGCCTGGAGTACAGGGACCAGCAATCAGCCCCAGCATTTT

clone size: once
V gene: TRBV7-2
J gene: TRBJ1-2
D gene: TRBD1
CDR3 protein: CASSGWTGPGGYTF
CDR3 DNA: TGTGCCAGCAGCGGATGGACAGGGCCGGGGGGCTACACCTTC

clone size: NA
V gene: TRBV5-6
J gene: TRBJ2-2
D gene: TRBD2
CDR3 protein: CASSPSGRYTGELFF
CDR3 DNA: TGTGCCAGCAGCCCAAGCGGGAGGTACACCGGGGAGCTGTTTTTT

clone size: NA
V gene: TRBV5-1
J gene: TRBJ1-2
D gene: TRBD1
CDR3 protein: CASSLWQGGYGYIF
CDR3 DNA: TGCGCCAGCAGCTTGTGGCAGGGGGGCTATGGCTACATCTTC

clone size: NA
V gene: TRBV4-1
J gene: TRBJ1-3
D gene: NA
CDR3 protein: CASSRGPWVSGNTIYF
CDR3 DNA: TGCGCCAGCAGCCGTGGGCCCTGGGTTTCTGGAAACACCATATATTTT

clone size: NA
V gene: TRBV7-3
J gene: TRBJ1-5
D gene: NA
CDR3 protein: CASSLNIRGWGLNSNQPQHF
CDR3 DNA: TGTGCCAGCAGCTTAAATATCAGGGGATGGGGCCTCAATAGCAATCAGCCCCAGCATTTT

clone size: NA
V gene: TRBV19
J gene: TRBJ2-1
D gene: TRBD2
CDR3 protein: CAMRLPGLAVWNEQFF
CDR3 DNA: TGTGCCATGCGACTCCCGGGACTAGCGGTGTGGAATGAGCAGTTCTTC

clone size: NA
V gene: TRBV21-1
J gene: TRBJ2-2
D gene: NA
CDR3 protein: CASSPHRGTGELFF
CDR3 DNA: TGTGCCAGCAGCCCACACAGGGGCACCGGGGAGCTGTTTTTT

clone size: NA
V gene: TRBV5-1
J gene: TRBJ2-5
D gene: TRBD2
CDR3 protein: CASSLLSGGQETQYF
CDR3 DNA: TGCGCCAGCAGCCTCCTTAGCGGGGGGCAAGAGACCCAGTACTTC

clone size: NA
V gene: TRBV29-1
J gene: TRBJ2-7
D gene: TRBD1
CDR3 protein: CSAGTGSYEQYF
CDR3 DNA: TGCAGCGCCGGGACAGGGTCCTACGAGCAGTACTTC

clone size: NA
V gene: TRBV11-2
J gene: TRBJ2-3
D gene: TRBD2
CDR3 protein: CASSLFGLASTDTQYF
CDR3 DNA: TGTGCCAGCAGCTTGTTCGGACTAGCTAGCACAGATACGCAGTATTTT

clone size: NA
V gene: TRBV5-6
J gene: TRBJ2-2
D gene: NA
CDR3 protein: CASSPPSGTGELFF
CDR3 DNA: TGTGCCAGCAGCCCCCCCAGCGGCACCGGGGAGCTGTTTTTT

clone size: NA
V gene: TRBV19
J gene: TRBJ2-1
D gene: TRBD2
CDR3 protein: CASNLDWLAGVHEQFF
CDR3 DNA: TGTGCCAGTAACTTGGACTGGCTAGCGGGAGTACATGAGCAGTTCTTC

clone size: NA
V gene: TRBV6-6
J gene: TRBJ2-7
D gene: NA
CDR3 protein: CASSYAEVGEQYF
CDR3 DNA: TGTGCCAGCAGTTACGCCGAGGTTGGAGAGCAGTACTTC

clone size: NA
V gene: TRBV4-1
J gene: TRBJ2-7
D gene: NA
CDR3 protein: CASSQDVGQYYEQYF
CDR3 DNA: TGCGCCAGCAGCCAAGATGTAGGACAGTACTACGAGCAGTACTTC

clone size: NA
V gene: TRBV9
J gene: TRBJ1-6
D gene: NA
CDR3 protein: CASRAETENSPLHF
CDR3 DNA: TGTGCCAGCAGGGCCGAGACAGAAAATTCACCCCTCCACTTT

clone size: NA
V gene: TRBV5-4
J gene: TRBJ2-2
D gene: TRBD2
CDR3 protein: CASSSGTSGRMNTGELFF
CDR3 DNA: TGTGCCAGCAGTTCGGGGACTAGCGGGAGGATGAACACCGGGGAGCTGTTTTTT

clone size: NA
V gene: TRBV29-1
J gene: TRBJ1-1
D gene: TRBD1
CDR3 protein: CSVIGTANTEAFF
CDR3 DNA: TGCAGCGTTATAGGGACAGCGAACACTGAAGCTTTCTTT

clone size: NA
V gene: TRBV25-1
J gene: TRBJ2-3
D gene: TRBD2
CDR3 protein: CASSLSMGLDQYF
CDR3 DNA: TGTGCCAGCAGTTTGAGTATGGGACTAGACCAGTATTTT

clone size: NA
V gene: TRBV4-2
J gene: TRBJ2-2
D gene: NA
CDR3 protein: CASSQVLGGTASTGELFF
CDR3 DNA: TGTGCCAGCAGCCAAGTTCTCGGGGGAACCGCGAGCACCGGGGAGCTGTTTTTT

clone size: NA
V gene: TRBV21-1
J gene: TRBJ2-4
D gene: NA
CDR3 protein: CASSKRVRGNIQYF
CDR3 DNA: TGTGCCAGCAGCAAGAGAGTCCGGGGGAACATTCAGTACTTC

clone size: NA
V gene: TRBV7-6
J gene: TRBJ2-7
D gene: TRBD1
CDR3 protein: CASSAGQGAYEQYF
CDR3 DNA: TGTGCCAGCAGCGCGGGACAGGGGGCCTACGAGCAGTACTTC

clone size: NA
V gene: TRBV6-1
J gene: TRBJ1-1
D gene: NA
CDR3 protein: CASSVQGDTEAFF
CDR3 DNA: TGTGCCAGCAGTGTACAGGGAGACACTGAAGCTTTCTTT

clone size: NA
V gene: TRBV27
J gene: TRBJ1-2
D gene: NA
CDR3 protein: CASSERPGQIYGYTF
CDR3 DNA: TGTGCCAGCAGTGAGCGACCCGGACAGATATATGGCTACACCTTC

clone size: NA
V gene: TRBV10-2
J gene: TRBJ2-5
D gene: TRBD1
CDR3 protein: CASSPFTGGETQYF
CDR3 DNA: TGCGCCAGCAGCCCCTTCACAGGGGGGGAGACCCAGTACTTC